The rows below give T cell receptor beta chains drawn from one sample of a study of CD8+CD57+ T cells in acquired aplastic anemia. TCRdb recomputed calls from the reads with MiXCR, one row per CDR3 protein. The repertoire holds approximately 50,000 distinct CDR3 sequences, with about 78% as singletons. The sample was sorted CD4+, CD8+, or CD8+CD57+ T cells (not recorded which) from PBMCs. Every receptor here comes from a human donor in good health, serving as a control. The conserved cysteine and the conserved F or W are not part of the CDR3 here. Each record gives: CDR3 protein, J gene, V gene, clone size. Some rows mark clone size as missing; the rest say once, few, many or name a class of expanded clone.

CDR3 protein: SAVRQGAGGYT
J gene: TRBJ1-2
V gene: TRBV29-1
clone size: -

CDR3 protein: SARGTDYGYT
J gene: TRBJ1-2
V gene: TRBV20-1
clone size: once

CDR3 protein: ASRRTEYNEQF
J gene: TRBJ2-1
V gene: TRBV2
clone size: -

CDR3 protein: ASSQGGGAGYEQY
J gene: TRBJ2-7
V gene: TRBV4-1
clone size: many

CDR3 protein: ASSLREGVNGYT
J gene: TRBJ1-2
V gene: TRBV14
clone size: -

CDR3 protein: ASSLAPDYGYT
J gene: TRBJ1-2
V gene: TRBV7-2
clone size: few

CDR3 protein: ASSLAGSQRGSPLH
J gene: TRBJ1-6
V gene: TRBV7-8
clone size: -

CDR3 protein: ASSLGRSGDGYT
J gene: TRBJ1-2
V gene: TRBV5-4
clone size: -

CDR3 protein: SGGVPGETQY
J gene: TRBJ2-5
V gene: TRBV29-1
clone size: -

CDR3 protein: ASSSQGGNQPQH
J gene: TRBJ1-5
V gene: TRBV19
clone size: -

CDR3 protein: ASSYTSGLYGYT
J gene: TRBJ1-2
V gene: TRBV2
clone size: -

CDR3 protein: ASSPDRGVGYGYT
J gene: TRBJ1-2
V gene: TRBV19
clone size: -

CDR3 protein: ASSFRSGSLNTEAF
J gene: TRBJ1-1
V gene: TRBV25-1
clone size: once

CDR3 protein: ASSTRGLGSYEQY
J gene: TRBJ2-7
V gene: TRBV7-9
clone size: once

CDR3 protein: AISYRDAGWAF
J gene: TRBJ1-1
V gene: TRBV2
clone size: -

CDR3 protein: ATSDTDRGGYT
J gene: TRBJ1-2
V gene: TRBV24-1
clone size: -

CDR3 protein: ASSISGANVLT
J gene: TRBJ2-6
V gene: TRBV19
clone size: -

CDR3 protein: ASSPRDGAQSYEQY
J gene: TRBJ2-7
V gene: TRBV11-1
clone size: -

CDR3 protein: ASKGGRGVLNTEAF
J gene: TRBJ1-1
V gene: TRBV19
clone size: -

CDR3 protein: ASSMSYGYI
J gene: TRBJ1-2
V gene: TRBV19
clone size: -

CDR3 protein: ATSDPTGNYGYT
J gene: TRBJ1-2
V gene: TRBV24-1
clone size: -

CDR3 protein: ASSSKTRNYEQY
J gene: TRBJ2-7
V gene: TRBV28
clone size: many

CDR3 protein: AISDGRANTGELF
J gene: TRBJ2-2
V gene: TRBV10-3
clone size: -

CDR3 protein: ASSIRGVSTDTQY
J gene: TRBJ2-3
V gene: TRBV19
clone size: medium-sized

CDR3 protein: ATSRPYRQF
J gene: TRBJ1-1
V gene: TRBV15
clone size: -

CDR3 protein: AISESSSGSPGEQY
J gene: TRBJ2-7
V gene: TRBV10-3
clone size: -

CDR3 protein: ATSVGSGGASVGYNEQF
J gene: TRBJ2-1
V gene: TRBV24-1
clone size: -

CDR3 protein: ASSVGQDGYT
J gene: TRBJ1-2
V gene: TRBV9
clone size: -

CDR3 protein: ATSTGNTIY
J gene: TRBJ1-3
V gene: TRBV24-1
clone size: -

CDR3 protein: SVAETPRSTEAF
J gene: TRBJ1-1
V gene: TRBV29-1
clone size: -

CDR3 protein: ASSARGSYEQY
J gene: TRBJ2-7
V gene: TRBV7-9
clone size: -

CDR3 protein: ASSLGTGVGGEKLF
J gene: TRBJ1-4
V gene: TRBV7-8
clone size: many

CDR3 protein: ASSLTPTRITDTQY
J gene: TRBJ2-3
V gene: TRBV7-3
clone size: few

CDR3 protein: ASSGVGGANTEAF
J gene: TRBJ1-1
V gene: TRBV2
clone size: many

CDR3 protein: ASSDSQGINTEAF
J gene: TRBJ1-1
V gene: TRBV25-1
clone size: few

CDR3 protein: ASSLVMNTEAF
J gene: TRBJ1-1
V gene: TRBV7-2
clone size: -